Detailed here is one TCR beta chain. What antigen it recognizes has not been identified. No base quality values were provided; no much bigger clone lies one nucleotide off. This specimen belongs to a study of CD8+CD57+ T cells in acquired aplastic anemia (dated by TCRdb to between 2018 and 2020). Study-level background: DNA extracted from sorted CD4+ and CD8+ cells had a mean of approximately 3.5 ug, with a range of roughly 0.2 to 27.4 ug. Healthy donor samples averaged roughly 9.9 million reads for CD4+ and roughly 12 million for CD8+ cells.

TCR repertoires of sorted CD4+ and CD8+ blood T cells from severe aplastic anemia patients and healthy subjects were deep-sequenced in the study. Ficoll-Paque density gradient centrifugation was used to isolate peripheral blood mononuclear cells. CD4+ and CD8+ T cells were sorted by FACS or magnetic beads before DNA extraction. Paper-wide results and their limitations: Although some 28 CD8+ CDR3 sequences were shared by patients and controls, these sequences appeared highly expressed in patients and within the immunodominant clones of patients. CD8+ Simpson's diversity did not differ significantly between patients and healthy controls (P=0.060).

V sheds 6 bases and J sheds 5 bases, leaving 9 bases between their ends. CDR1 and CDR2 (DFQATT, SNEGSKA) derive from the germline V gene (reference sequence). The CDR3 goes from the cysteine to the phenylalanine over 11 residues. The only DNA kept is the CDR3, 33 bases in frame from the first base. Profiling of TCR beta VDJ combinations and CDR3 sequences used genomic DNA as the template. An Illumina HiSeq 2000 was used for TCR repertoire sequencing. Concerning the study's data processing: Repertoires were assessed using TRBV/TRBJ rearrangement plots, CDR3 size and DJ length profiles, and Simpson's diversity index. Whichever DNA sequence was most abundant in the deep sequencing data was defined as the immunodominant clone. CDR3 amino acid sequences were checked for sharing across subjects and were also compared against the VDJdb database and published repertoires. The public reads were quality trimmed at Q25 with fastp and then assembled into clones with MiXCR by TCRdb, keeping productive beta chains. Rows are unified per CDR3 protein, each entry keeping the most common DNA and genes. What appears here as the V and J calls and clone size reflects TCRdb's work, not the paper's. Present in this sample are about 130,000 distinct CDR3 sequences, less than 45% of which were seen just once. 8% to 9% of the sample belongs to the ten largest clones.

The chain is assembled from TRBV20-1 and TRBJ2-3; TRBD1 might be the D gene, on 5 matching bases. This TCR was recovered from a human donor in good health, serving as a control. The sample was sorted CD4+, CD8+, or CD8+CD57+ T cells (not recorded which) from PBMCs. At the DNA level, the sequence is TGCAGTGCCCTTACAGGAGATACGCAGTATTTT. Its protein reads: CSALTGDTQYF.